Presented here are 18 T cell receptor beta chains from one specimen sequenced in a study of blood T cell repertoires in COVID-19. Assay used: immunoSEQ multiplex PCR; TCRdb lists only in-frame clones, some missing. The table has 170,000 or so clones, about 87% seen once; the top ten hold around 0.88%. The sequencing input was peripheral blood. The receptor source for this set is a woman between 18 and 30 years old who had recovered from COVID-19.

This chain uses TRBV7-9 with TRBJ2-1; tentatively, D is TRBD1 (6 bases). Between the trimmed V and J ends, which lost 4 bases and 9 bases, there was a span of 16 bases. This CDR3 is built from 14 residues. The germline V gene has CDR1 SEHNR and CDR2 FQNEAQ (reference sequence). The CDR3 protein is CASSSKTRGPEQFF. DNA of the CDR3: TGTGCCAGCAGCTCGAAAACCAGGGGTCCTGAGCAGTTCTTC.

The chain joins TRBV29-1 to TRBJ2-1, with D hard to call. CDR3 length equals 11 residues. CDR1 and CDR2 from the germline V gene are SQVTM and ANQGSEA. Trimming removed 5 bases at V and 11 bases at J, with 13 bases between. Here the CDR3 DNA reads TGCAGCGTTCCCAAGCGAGGCCAGCAGTTCTTC. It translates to CSVPKRGQQFF.

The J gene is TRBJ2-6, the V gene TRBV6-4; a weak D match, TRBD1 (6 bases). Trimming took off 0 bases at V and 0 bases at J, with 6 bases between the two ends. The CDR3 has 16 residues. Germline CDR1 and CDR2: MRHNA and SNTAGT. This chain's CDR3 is CASSDSGHSGANVLTF. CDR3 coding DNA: TGTGCCAGCAGTGACTCGGGACACTCTGGGGCCAACGTCCTGACTTTC.

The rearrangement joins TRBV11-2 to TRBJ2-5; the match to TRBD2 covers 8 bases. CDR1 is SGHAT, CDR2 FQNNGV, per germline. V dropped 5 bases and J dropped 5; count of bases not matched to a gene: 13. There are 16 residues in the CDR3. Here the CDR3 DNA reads TGTGCCAGCAGCCCTTTGGGCGGGAGGAACGGGGAGACCCAGTACTTC. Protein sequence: CASSPLGGRNGETQYF. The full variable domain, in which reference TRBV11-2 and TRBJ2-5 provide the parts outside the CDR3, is EAGVAQSPRYKIIEKRQSVAFWCNPISGHATLYWYQQILGQGPKLLIQFQNNGVVDDSQLPKDRFSAERLKGVDSTLKIQPAKLEDSAVYLCASSPLGGRNGETQYFGPGTRLLVL.

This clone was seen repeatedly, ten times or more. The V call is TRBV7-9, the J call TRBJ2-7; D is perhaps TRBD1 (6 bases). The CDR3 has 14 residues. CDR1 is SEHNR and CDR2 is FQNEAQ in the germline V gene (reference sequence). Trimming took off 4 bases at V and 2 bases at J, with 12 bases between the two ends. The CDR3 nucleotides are TGTGCCAGCAGCTCCAAGTGGGACACCTACGAGCAGTACTTC. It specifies CASSSKWDTYEQYF.

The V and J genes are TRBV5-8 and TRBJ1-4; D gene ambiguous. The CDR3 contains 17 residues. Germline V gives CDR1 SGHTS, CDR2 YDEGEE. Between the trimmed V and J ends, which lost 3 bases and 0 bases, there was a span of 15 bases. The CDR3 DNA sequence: TGTGCCAGCAGCTATATTTTGGGAGCCTCAACTAATGAAAAACTGTTTTTT. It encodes CASSYILGASTNEKLFF.

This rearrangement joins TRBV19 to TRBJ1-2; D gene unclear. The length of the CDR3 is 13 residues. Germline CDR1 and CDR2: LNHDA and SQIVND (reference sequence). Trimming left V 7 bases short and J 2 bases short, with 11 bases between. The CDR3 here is CASTRNRNYGYTF. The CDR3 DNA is TGTGCCAGTACTCGAAACAGAAACTATGGCTACACCTTC.

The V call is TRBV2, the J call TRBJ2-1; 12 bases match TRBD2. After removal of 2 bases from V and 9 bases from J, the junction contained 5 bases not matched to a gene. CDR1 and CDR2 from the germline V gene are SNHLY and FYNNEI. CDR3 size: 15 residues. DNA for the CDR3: TGTGCCAGCAGTGAAAGCGGGACTAGCGGGTCTGAGCAGTTCTTC. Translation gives CASSESGTSGSEQFF.

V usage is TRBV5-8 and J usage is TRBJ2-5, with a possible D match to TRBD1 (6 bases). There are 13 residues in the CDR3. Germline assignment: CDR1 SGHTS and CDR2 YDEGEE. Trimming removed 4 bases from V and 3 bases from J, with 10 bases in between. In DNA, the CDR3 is TGTGCCAGCAGCCCTCGGACAGAAGAGACCCAGTACTTC. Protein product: CASSPRTEETQYF.

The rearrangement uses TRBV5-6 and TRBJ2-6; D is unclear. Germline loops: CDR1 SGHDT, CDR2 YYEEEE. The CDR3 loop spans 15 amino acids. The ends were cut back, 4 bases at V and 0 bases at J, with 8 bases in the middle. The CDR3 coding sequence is TGTGCCAGCAGCCCAGAACGCTCTGGGGCCAACGTCCTGACTTTC. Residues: CASSPERSGANVLTF.

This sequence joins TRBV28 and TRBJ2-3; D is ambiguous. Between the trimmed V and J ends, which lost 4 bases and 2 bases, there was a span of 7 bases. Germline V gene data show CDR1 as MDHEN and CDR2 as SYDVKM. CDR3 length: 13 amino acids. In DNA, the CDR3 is TGTGCCAGCAGTTCGCAACACACAGATACGCAGTATTTT. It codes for CASSSQHTDTQYF.

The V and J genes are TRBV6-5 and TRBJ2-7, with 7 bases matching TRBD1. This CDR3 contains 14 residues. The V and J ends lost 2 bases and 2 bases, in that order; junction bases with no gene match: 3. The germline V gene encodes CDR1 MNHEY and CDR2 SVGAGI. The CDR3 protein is CASSYAGTAYEQYF. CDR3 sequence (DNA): TGTGCCAGCAGTTACGCCGGGACAGCCTACGAGCAGTACTTC.

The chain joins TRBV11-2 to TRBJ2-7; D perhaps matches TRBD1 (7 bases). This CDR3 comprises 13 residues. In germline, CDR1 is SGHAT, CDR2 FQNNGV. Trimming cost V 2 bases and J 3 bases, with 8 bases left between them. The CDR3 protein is CASSLQGGYEQYF. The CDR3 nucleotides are TGTGCCAGCAGCTTACAGGGGGGCTACGAGCAGTACTTC.

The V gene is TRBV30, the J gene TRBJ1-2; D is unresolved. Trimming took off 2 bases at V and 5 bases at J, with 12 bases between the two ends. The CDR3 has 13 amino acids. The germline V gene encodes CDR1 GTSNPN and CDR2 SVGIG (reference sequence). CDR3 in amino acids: CAWSPGVGYGYTF. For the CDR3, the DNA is TGTGCCTGGAGTCCCGGGGTAGGATATGGCTACACCTTC. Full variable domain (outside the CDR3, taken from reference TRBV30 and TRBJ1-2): SQTIHQWPATLVQPVGSPLSLECTVEGTSNPNLYWYRQAAGRGLQLLFYSVGIGQISSEVPQNLSASRPQDRQFILSSKKLLLSDSGFYLCAWSPGVGYGYTFGSGTRLTVV.

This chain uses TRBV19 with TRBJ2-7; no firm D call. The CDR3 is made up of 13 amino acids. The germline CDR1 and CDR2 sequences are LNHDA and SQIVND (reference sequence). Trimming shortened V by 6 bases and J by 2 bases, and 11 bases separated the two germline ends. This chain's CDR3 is CASSTTGAYEQYF. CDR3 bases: TGTGCCAGTAGCACCACCGGAGCCTACGAGCAGTACTTC.

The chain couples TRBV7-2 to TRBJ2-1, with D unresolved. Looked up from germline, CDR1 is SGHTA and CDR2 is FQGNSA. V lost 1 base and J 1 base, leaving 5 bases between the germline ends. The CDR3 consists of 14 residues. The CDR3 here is CASSLGNSYNEQFF. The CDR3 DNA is TGTGCCAGCAGCTTAGGTAATTCCTACAATGAGCAGTTCTTC.

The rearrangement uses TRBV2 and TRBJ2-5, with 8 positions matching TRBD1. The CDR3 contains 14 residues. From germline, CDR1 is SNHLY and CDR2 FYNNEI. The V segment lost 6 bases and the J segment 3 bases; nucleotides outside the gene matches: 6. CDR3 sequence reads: CASRAGQGKETQYF. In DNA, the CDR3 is TGTGCCAGCAGAGCCGGACAGGGAAAAGAGACCCAGTACTTC.

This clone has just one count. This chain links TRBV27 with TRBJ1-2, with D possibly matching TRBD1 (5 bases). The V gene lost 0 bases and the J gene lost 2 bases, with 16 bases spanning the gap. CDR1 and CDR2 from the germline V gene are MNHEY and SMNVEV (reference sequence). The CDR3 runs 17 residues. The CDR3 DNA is TGTGCCAGCAGTTTATCGGACAATAATGGGAAAAACTATGGCTACACCTTC. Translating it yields CASSLSDNNGKNYGYTF.